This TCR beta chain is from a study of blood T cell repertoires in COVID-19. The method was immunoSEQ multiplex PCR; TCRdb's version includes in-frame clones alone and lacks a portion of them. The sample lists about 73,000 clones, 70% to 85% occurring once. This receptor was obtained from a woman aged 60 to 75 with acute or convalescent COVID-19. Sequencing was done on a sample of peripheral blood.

CDR3 region: CASKTGMQETQYF. CDR3 bases: TGTGCCAGCAAAACGGGGATGCAAGAGACCCAGTACTTC. The chain uses TRBV2 and TRBJ2-5; a weak D match, TRBD2 (5 bases). Germline values: CDR1 SNHLY, CDR2 FYNNEI. V was trimmed by 7 bases and J by 2 bases, leaving 11 bases between them. This CDR3 region has 13 residues.